These 11 T cell receptor beta chains share one sample of origin, sequenced in a study of shared clonotypes between healthy human individuals. The assay was immunoSEQ multiplex PCR, and TCRdb's table has in-frame clones only and misses some. The table records around 480,000 clones, roughly 79% of them present only once. Material for sequencing was PBMCs. These receptors originate from a woman aged 40 to 50 in good health. Some clones in this sample may be carry-over from other donors' samples.

V gene TRBV28 combines with J gene TRBJ2-7, with 10 bases aligning to TRBD1. With 2 bases clipped from V and 6 bases from J, the junction kept 10 bases outside the gene matches. CDR3 length: 16 amino acids. Germline loops: CDR1 MDHEN, CDR2 SYDVKM. CDR3 in DNA: TGTGCCAGCAGTTTACCTCCGACAGGGGGCAGGGGCGAGCAGTACTTC. This encodes CASSLPPTGGRGEQYF.

This clone has more than one count but fewer than ten. The chain joins TRBV6-5 to TRBJ1-1; tentative D call: TRBD1 (5 bases). There are 12 residues in the CDR3. Trimming removed 7 bases at V and 5 bases at J, with 11 bases between. From germline, CDR1 is MNHEY and CDR2 SVGAGI. This CDR3 is CASMGEGTEAFF. The DNA of the CDR3 is TGTGCCAGCATGGGGGAGGGGACTGAAGCTTTCTTT.

The rearrangement uses TRBV6-1 and TRBJ2-5; D call uncertain. Trimming left V 5 bases short and J 4 bases short, with 8 bases between. Germline-derived CDR1 and CDR2 are MNHNS and SASEGT. CDR3 length equals 12 residues. The CDR3 DNA reads as TGTGCCAGCAGTCCTGACTTAGAGACCCAGTACTTC. It is translated as CASSPDLETQYF.

Notes on this clone: This may come from a read error, since a much larger clone is one base off. In the same sample, other DNA sequences code for this CDR3. The rearrangement links TRBV11-2 to TRBJ1-3; D is unresolved. The CDR3 length is 12 residues. The germline V gene has CDR1 SGHAT and CDR2 FQNNGV. This CDR3 is CASTRSGNTIYF. In DNA form, the CDR3 reads TGTGCTAGCACCCGCTCTGGAAACACCATATATTTT.

J is TRBJ2-7 and V is TRBV9; TRBD2 agrees at 8 bases. The CDR3 totals 15 residues. Germline CDR1 is SGDLS and CDR2 is YYNGEE. After removal of 4 bases from V and 5 bases from J, the junction contained 11 bases not matched to a gene. CDR3 residues: CASSPQAGDMNEQYF. CDR3 nucleotide sequence: TGTGCCAGCAGCCCTCAAGCGGGAGACATGAACGAGCAGTACTTC.

The chain is built from TRBV28 and TRBJ1-5; TRBD1 matches at 7 bases. In germline, CDR1 is MDHEN, CDR2 SYDVKM. The length of the CDR3 is 15 residues. Unmatched junction bases numbered 7, after V lost 5 bases and J lost 3 bases. This CDR3 reads CASSPLTGNNQPQHF. Written as DNA, the CDR3 is TGTGCCAGCAGTCCCTTGACAGGGAACAATCAGCCCCAGCATTTT.

The chain is built from TRBV28 and TRBJ1-6; 9 bases agree with TRBD1. With V trimmed by 6 bases and J by 9 bases, 12 bases remained unmatched. The CDR3 length is 16 residues. Germline V gives CDR1 MDHEN, CDR2 SYDVKM. CDR3 sequence (DNA): TGTGCCAGCAGAGACACAGGGGGCGCCTCTGGTTCACCCCTCCACTTT. Its protein is CASRDTGGASGSPLHF.

J is TRBJ2-2 and V is TRBV28, with 7 bases identical to TRBD1. This CDR3 spans 17 amino acids. Germline loops: CDR1 MDHEN, CDR2 SYDVKM. The junction had 8 bases not matched to a gene; V was cut back by 1 base and J by 3 bases. CDR3 in DNA: TGTGCCAGCAGTTTATTTTCCGCAACAGGGGACACCGGGGAGCTGTTTTTT. It specifies CASSLFSATGDTGELFF.

The genes are TRBV7-9 and TRBJ2-2; D unclear. V lost 10 bases and J 0 bases, leaving 12 bases between the germline ends. Germline V gene sequence: CDR1 SEHNR, CDR2 FQNEAQ (reference sequence). This CDR3 has 14 amino acids. CDR3 protein: CANQDGPNTGELFF. The DNA for the CDR3 is TGTGCCAACCAGGACGGACCGAACACCGGGGAGCTGTTTTTT.

This chain connects TRBV9 to TRBJ2-2; D remains unclear. Germline CDR1 SGDLS, CDR2 YYNGEE. Trimming shortened V by 9 bases and J by 7 bases, and 10 bases separated the two germline ends. The CDR3 runs to 11 residues. This CDR3 is CATRRSGELFF. In DNA form, the CDR3 reads TGTGCCACCAGACGGAGCGGGGAGCTGTTTTTT.

V gene TRBV19 combines with J gene TRBJ2-6; tentatively, D is TRBD1 or TRBD2 (5 bases each). Germline V gives CDR1 LNHDA, CDR2 SQIVND (reference sequence). V was trimmed by 6 bases and J by 2 bases, leaving 20 bases between them. The CDR3 contains 18 residues. This CDR3 is CASSPDELGVAGANVLTF. CDR3 DNA sequence: TGTGCCAGTAGCCCCGACGAACTAGGGGTAGCTGGGGCCAACGTCCTGACTTTC.